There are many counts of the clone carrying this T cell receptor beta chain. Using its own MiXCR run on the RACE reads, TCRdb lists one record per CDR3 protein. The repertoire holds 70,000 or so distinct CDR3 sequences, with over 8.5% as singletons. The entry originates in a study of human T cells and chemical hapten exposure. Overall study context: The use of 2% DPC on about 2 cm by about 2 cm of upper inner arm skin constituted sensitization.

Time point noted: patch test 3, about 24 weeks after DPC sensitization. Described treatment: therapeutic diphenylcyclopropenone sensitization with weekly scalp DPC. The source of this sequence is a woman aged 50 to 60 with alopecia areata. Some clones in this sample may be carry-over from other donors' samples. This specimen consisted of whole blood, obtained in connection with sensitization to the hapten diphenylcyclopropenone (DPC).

CDR3 DNA: TGCGCCAGCAGCCGACAGGACATCTCCTACAATGAGCAGTTCTTC. Its protein is CASSRQDISYNEQFF. The chain has TRBV5-1 and TRBJ2-1, with TRBD1 as a possible D gene (6 bases). The CDR3 is 15 residues long. The germline V gene encodes CDR1 SGHRS and CDR2 YFSETQ. V shed 4 bases and J shed 0 bases, with 11 bases lying between them.